The 15 T cell receptor beta chains below all came from one sample that was sequenced in a study of shared clonotypes between healthy human individuals (dated by TCRdb to 2020 to 2022). The method was the immunoSEQ multiplex PCR assay. In its TCRdb copy, this immuneACCESS table keeps in-frame sequences only and misses some clones. Where compared with another copy, unresolved V genes explain less than half of these, and the others have no known cause. Across this sample there are roughly 1,100,000 clones, with 60% to 80% seen only once. The ten largest clones add up to around 1.4% of the sample. Input material: memory CD4+ T cells sorted from blood. Per the publication, the cell subset or site label means: CD45RA-negative fraction. These receptors all come from a man in his late teens or twenties in good health.

This rearrangement joins TRBV5-6 to TRBJ2-3; 10 bases are shared with TRBD1. Germline V lookup: CDR1 SGHDT, CDR2 YYEEEE. V shed 4 bases and J 4 bases; nucleotides not matched to a gene: 6. CDR3 length: 15 amino acids. CDR3 sequence: CASSEGQGFADTQYF. The CDR3 region has the DNA TGTGCCAGCAGCGAGGGACAGGGGTTCGCAGATACGCAGTATTTT.

V and J are TRBV5-4 and TRBJ2-5; possible D gene TRBD1, 6 bases. The CDR3 loop spans 14 amino acids. From germline, CDR1 is SGHNT and CDR2 YYREEE (reference sequence). V was cut by 3 bases and J by 4 bases, with 13 bases left in between. The CDR3 nucleotides are TGTGCCAGCAGCTCCGAAGGCAGGGGAGAGACCCAGTACTTC. Protein: CASSSEGRGETQYF.

This sequence joins TRBV6-7 and TRBJ2-5, with 8 nucleotides matching TRBD1. TRBV6-7 is an open reading frame, and its role is uncertain. The ends lost 6 bases at V and 3 bases at J; junction bases unmatched: 12. The CDR3 length is 16 residues. CDR3 region: CASRTDDRGRKETQYF. CDR3 bases: TGTGCCAGCAGAACAGACGACAGGGGAAGGAAAGAGACCCAGTACTTC.

On this clone: It differs at one base from a far larger clone, so likely a read error. The J gene is TRBJ1-1, the V gene TRBV7-2; D gene uncertain. This CDR3 spans 11 amino acids. Per the germline V gene, CDR1 is SGHTA and CDR2 is FQGNSA. Trimming left V 2 bases short and J 4 bases short, with 2 bases between. The CDR3, as DNA: TGTGCCAGCAGCTTAATCACTGAAGCTTTCTTT. It specifies CASSLITEAFF.

The chain couples TRBV7-2 to TRBJ1-2; 9 bases match TRBD1. The CDR3 consists of 15 residues. Germline V CDR1 and CDR2: SGHTA, FQGNSA. V was pared by 5 bases and J by 3 bases, with 7 bases of the junction left unmatched. The CDR3 region has the DNA TGTGCCAGCAGCCCCGTTACAGGGGGCGACTATGGCTACACCTTC. This sequence encodes CASSPVTGGDYGYTF.

The chain couples TRBV4-1 to TRBJ2-5; maybe TRBD1 (6 bases). The last part of the DNA fits TRBJ2-7 better; the J call may be wrong. CDR3 length equals 17 residues. The germline V gene has CDR1 MGHRA and CDR2 YSYEKL. Written as DNA, the CDR3 is TGCGCCAGCAGCCAAGATCCGGGGCAGGGGTTATACTACGAGCAGTACTTC. Its protein product is CASSQDPGQGLYYEQYF.

V usage is TRBV2 and J usage is TRBJ1-6, with D hard to call. The germline CDR1 and CDR2 sequences are SNHLY and FYNNEI. This CDR3 has 12 amino acids. The V end was cut by 3 bases, the J end by 12 bases, with 9 bases between. CDR3 loop: CASSEPALPLHF. As DNA, the CDR3 is TGTGCCAGCAGTGAGCCGGCCTTACCCCTCCACTTT. Supplemented by reference TRBV2 and TRBJ1-6, the full variable domain reads EPEVTQTPSHQVTQMGQEVILRCVPISNHLYFYWYRQILGQKVEFLVSFYNNEISEKSEIFDDQFSVERPDGSNFTLKIRSTKLEDSAMYFCASSEPALPLHFGNGTRLTVT.

This chain uses TRBV5-1 with TRBJ1-1; no definite D call. CDR1 and CDR2 (germline): SGHRS, YFSETQ. V was trimmed by 0 bases and J by 1 base, leaving 13 bases between them. The CDR3 has 16 amino acids. CDR3 loop: CASSLEAPTTNTEAFF. CDR3 nucleotide sequence: TGCGCCAGCAGCTTGGAGGCCCCCACGACGAACACTGAAGCTTTCTTT.

The chain is built from TRBV6-1 and TRBJ2-2; the D is unclear. Per germline, CDR1 MNHNS and CDR2 SASEGT. The CDR3 contains 15 residues. Trimming stripped 5 bases from V and 4 bases from J, with 14 bases between. Here the CDR3 DNA reads TGTGCCAGCAGTCCTCCCTCAGTAACCACCGGGGAGCTGTTTTTT. Amino acid sequence: CASSPPSVTTGELFF.

The V and J genes are TRBV10-1 and TRBJ2-7; weak D call: TRBD2 (5 bases). CDR1 is WNHNN and CDR2 is SYGVQD in the germline V gene (reference sequence). The CDR3 spans 13 residues. V was trimmed by 7 bases and J by 3 bases, leaving 13 bases between them. CDR3 sequence: CASTYLAHYEQYF. In DNA, the CDR3 is TGCGCCAGCACGTACCTAGCCCACTACGAGCAGTACTTC.

The chain is built from TRBV11-3 and TRBJ2-1; possibly TRBD1 for D (5 bases). The length of the CDR3 is 15 residues. From germline, CDR1 is SGHNT and CDR2 YENEEA. The V and J ends lost 5 bases and 0 bases respectively, with 11 bases between them. CDR3 protein: CASSDSRSSYNEQFF. The CDR3 DNA reads as TGTGCCAGCAGCGACAGCCGGAGCTCCTACAATGAGCAGTTCTTC. Full variable domain (remainder filled in from reference TRBV11-3 and TRBJ2-1): EAGVVQSPRYKIIEKKQPVAFWCNPISGHNTLYWYLQNLGQGPELLIRYENEEAVDDSQLPKDRFSAERLKGVDSTLKIQPAELGDSAVYLCASSDSRSSYNEQFFGPGTRLTVL.

V gene TRBV20-1 combines with J gene TRBJ2-1, with D possibly matching TRBD1 (5 bases). In germline, CDR1 is DFQATT, CDR2 SNEGSKA (reference sequence). CDR3 length equals 11 residues. V was clipped by 0 bases and J by 10 bases, with 7 bases between them. CDR3 amino acids: CSARDQGEQFF. The DNA of the CDR3 is TGCAGTGCTAGAGATCAGGGCGAGCAGTTCTTC.

This clone is a singleton in its sample. Other DNA sequences of this sample code for an identical CDR3. V and J are TRBV28 and TRBJ2-3, with 7 bases fitting TRBD2. Germline-derived CDR1 and CDR2 are MDHEN and SYDVKM. The CDR3 spans 13 residues. Trimming removed 3 bases from V and 4 bases from J; junction bases left unmatched: 1. The CDR3 DNA follows: TGTGCCAGCAGTTTGGGGGGGTCAGATACGCAGTATTTT. Translating it yields CASSLGGSDTQYF.

The chain uses TRBV5-1 and TRBJ1-5; the D is unclear. This CDR3 is built from 11 residues. Trimming took off 7 bases at V and 4 bases at J, with 6 bases between the two ends. CDR1 is SGHRS, CDR2 YFSETQ, per germline. In DNA, the CDR3 is TGCGCCAGCGCTTATAATCAGCCCCAGCATTTT. Its protein is CASAYNQPQHF.

This clone was counted only a few times. The same CDR3 arises from other DNA sequences in this sample as well. The rearrangement uses TRBV30 and TRBJ2-3; unclear D gene. Trimming took off 3 bases at V and 3 bases at J, with 7 bases between the two ends. CDR1 is GTSNPN and CDR2 is SVGIG in the germline V gene (reference sequence). The CDR3 extends over 12 amino acids. The CDR3 sequence is CAWSPTTDTQYF. DNA of the CDR3: TGTGCCTGGAGCCCTACTACAGATACGCAGTATTTT.